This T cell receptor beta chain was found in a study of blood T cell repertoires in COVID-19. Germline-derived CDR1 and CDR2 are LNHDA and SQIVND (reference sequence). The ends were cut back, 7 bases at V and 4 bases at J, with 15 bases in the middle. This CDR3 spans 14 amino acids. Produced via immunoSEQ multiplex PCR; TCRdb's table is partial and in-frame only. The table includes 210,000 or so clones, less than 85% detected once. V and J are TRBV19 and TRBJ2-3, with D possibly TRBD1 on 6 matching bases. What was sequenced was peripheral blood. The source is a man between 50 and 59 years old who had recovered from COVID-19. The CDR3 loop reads CASNTPGESDTQYF. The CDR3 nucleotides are TGTGCCAGTAACACCCCAGGGGAGTCAGATACGCAGTATTTT.